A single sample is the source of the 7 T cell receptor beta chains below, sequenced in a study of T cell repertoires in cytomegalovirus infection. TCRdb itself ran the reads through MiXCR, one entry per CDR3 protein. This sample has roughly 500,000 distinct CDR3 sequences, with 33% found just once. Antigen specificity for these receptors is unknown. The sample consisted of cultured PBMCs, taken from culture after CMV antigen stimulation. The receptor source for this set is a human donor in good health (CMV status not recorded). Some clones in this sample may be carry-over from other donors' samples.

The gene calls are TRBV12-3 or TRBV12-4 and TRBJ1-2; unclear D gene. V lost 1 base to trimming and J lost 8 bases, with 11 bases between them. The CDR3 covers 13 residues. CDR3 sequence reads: CASSLEYSWGYTF. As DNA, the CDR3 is TGTGCCAGCAGTTTAGAGTATAGCTGGGGCTACACCTTC.

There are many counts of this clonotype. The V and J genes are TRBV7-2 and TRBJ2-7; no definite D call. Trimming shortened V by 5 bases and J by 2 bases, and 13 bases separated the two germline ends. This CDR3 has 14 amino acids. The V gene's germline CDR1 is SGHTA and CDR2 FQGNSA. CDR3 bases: TGTGCCAGCAGCCCCCACCAGCAGACCTACGAGCAGTACTTC. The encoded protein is CASSPHQQTYEQYF.

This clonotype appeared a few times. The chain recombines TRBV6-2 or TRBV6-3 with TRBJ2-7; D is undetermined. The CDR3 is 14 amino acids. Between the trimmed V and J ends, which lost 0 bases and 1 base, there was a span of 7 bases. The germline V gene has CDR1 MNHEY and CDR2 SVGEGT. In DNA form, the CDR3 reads TGTGCCAGCAGTTACTCCGGTCTTTCCTACGAGCAGTACGTC. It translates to CASSYSGLSYEQYV.

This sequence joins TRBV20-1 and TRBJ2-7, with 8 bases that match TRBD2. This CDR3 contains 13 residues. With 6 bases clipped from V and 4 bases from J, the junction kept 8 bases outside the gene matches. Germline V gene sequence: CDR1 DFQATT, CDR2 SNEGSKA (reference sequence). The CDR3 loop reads CSARSGSLYEQYF. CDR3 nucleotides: TGCAGTGCCAGAAGCGGGAGCCTGTACGAGCAGTACTTC.

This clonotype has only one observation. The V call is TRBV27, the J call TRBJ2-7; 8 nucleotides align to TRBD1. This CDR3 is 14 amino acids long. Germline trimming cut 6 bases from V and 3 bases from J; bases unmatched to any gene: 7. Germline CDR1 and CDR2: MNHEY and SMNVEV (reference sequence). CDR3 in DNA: TGTGCCAGCAGGATTACAGGGGGGAACTACGAGCAGTACTTC. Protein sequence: CASRITGGNYEQYF.

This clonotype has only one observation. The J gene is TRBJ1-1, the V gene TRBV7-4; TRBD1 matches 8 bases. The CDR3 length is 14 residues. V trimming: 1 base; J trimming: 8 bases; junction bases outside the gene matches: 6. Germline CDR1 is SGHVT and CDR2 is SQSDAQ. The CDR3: CASSLGTGMDEAFF. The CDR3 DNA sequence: TGTGCCAGCAGCTTAGGGACAGGGATGGACGAAGCTTTCTTT.

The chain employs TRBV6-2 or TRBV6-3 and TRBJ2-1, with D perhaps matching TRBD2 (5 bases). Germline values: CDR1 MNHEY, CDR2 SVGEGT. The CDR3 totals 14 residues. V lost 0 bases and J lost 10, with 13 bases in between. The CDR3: CASSYSNLAWEQFF. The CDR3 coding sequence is TGTGCCAGCAGTTACTCGAATCTAGCCTGGGAGCAGTTCTTC.